This section outlines one T cell receptor beta chain sequence together with its context. Trimming removed 3 bases from V and 5 bases from J, with 5 bases in between. The CDR3 consists of 11 residues. From germline, CDR1 is LGHDT and CDR2 YNNKEL (reference sequence). This entry belongs to a study of blood T cells in healthy people across ages. A second PCR, run for roughly 7 to 11 cycles, used a sample-barcoded 5' primer plus a J-beta primer mix. TCRdb passed the 5' RACE reads through MiXCR, listing each CDR3 protein once. The data show some 1.5 million distinct CDR3 sequences, 35% to 45% seen once. Samples each had at least 6 micrograms of total RNA extracted.

V gene TRBV3-1 combines with J gene TRBJ2-7; D gene unclear. This receptor was identified in a woman younger than 30 in good health. What was sequenced was blood. DNA of the CDR3: TGTGCCAGCAGCCAGCTGCACGAGCAGTACTTC. Its protein is CASSQLHEQYF.